This T cell receptor beta chain appears in the sequencing data of a study of T cell responses to AZD1222 COVID-19 vaccine. CDR3 length equals 19 residues. V shed 1 base and J 0 bases; nucleotides not matched to a gene: 7. Per germline, CDR1 SGHVS and CDR2 FQNEAQ. The assay was immunoSEQ multiplex PCR, and TCRdb's table has in-frame clones only and misses some. The table lists some 180,000 clones, 80% to 95% of them singletons. Sequenced here: peripheral blood, sampled 28 days after the second AZD1222 dose. The origin of this receptor is an adult who received the AZD1222 COVID-19 vaccine. This chain connects TRBV7-8 to TRBJ2-3; TRBD2 matches 13 bases. Written as DNA, the CDR3 is TGTGCCAGCAGCTTAGAAGGACTAGCGGGAGCCCTTAGCACAGATACGCAGTATTTT. Encoded protein: CASSLEGLAGALSTDTQYF.